This T cell receptor beta chain came from a study of cytomegalovirus exposure and HLA in healthy donors. Germline V gene sequence: CDR1 LNHNV, CDR2 YYDKDF (reference sequence). V lost 5 bases to trimming and J lost 5 bases; unmatched junction nucleotides: 9. This CDR3 is built from 15 residues. Repertoires were generated with immunoSEQ multiplex PCR, while TCRdb's copy carries only in-frame clones and drops some. The repertoire holds 150,000 or so clones, with less than 90% as singletons. This receptor was identified in a man aged 18-30 years in good health and CMV-seropositive. The material sequenced was PBMCs. J is TRBJ2-1 and V is TRBV15; 7 bases agree with TRBD2. CDR3 nucleotides: TGTGCCACCAGCGAATGGGGGGGGTTCAACAATGAGCAGTTCTTC. It yields the protein CATSEWGGFNNEQFF. Drawing the rest from reference TRBV15 and TRBJ2-1, the complete variable domain is DAMVIQNPRYQVTQFGKPVTLSCSQTLNHNVMYWYQQKSSQAPKLLFHYYDKDFNNEADTPDNFQSRRPNTSFCFLDIRSPGLGDTAMYLCATSEWGGFNNEQFFGPGTRLTVL.